The clone carrying this TCR beta chain was seen a single time. Original processing notes: Amplification of reference gene primers was used by the study to estimate nucleated cell counts. Profiling relied on immunoSEQ multiplex PCR, and the TCRdb table lists in-frame clones only, not all of them. V and J calls plus clone size are reproduced from that table; the DNA served to infer D and trimming. The sample contains 87,000 or so clones, roughly 80% of which appear only once. This entry is derived from a study of blood T cell repertoires in COVID-19. Study context: Both acute and convalescent COVID-19 samples were obtained from the United States, Italy and Spain. T cells, B-cell-depleted T cells, or PBMCs provided the cDNA or gDNA that served as material.

This CDR3 spans 17 amino acids. Germline lookup yields CDR1 LGHDT and CDR2 YNNKEL (reference sequence). V lost 2 bases and J 5 bases, leaving 16 bases between the germline ends. The chain joins TRBV3-1 (or the pseudogene TRBV3-2) to TRBJ1-6; D gene uncertain. Input material: peripheral blood. The receptor was derived from an elderly woman with active or convalescent COVID-19. CDR3 in DNA: TGTGCCAGCAGCCAATCCCTGGCGGGATCTCATAATTCACCCCTCCACTTT. Protein: CASSQSLAGSHNSPLHF.